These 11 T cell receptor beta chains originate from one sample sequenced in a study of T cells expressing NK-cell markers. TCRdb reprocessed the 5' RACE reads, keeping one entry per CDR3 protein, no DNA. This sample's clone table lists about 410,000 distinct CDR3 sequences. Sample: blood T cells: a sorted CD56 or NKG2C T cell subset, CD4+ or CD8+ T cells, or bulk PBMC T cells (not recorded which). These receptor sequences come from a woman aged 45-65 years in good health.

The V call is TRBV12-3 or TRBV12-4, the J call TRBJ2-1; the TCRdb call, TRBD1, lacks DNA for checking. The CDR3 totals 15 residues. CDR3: CASSPHRSGGNEQFF.

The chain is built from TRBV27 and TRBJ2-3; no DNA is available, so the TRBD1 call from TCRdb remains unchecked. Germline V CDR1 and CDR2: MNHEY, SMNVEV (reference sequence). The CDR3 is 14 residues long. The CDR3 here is CASGVLPLGDTQYF.

CDR3 residues: CASSLLGREGRHGDTQYF. The chain recombines TRBV9 with TRBJ2-3; as DNA is missing, the TRBD2 call by TCRdb cannot be tested. This CDR3 has 18 amino acids. CDR1 and CDR2 from the germline V gene are SGDLS and YYNGEE.

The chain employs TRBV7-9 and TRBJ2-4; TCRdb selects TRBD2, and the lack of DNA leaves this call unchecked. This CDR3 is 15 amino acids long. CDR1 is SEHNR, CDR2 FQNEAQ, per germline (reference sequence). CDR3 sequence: CASSGGLGVKNIQYF.

The CDR3 region is CASSFPGVGNEQFF. The rearrangement joins TRBV5-1 to TRBJ2-1; the D call from TCRdb, TRBD1, cannot be confirmed without DNA. From germline, CDR1 is SGHRS and CDR2 YFSETQ. The CDR3 totals 14 residues.

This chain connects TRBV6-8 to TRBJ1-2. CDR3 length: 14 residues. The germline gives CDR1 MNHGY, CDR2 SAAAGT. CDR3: CAKEPRDVVDGYTF.

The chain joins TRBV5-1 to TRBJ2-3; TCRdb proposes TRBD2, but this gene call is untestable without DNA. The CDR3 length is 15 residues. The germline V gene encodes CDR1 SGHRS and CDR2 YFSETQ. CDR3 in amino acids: CASKRDSGIPDTQYF.

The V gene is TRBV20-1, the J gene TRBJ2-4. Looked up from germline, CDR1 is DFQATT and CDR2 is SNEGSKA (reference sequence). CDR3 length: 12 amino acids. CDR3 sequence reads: CSVVGSENIQYF.

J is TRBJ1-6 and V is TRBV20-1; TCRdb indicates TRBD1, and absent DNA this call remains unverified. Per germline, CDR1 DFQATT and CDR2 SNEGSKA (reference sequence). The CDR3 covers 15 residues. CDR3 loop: CSARDPDRGNSPLHF.

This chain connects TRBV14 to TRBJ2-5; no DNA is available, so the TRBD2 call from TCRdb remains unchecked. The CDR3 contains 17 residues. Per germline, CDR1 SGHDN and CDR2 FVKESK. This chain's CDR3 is CASSQDRYSARRETQYF.

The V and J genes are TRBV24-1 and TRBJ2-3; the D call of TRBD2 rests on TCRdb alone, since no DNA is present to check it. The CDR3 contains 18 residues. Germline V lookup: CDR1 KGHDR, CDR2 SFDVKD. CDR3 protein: CATSELGLAGSATDTQYF.